The 8 T cell receptor beta chains given below trace back to one sample, sequenced in a study of beta chain features in type 1 diabetes. Overall study results and limits: TCRB CDR3 length was moderately but significantly reduced in all four CD4+ subsets of Type 1 diabetes patients.

No cognate antigen is known for these TCRs. Sequencing targeted expressed TCRB transcripts, as all isolated RNA had been reverse transcribed. Profiled with immunoSEQ multiplex PCR; TCRdb holds only in-frame clones, not every one. The sample carries fewer than 55,000 clones, roughly 39% recorded once. Source material: Tregs from blood. The receptors originated from a man aged 30 to 39 with type 1 diabetes.

Only a few counts were recorded for this clone. The V gene is TRBV7-7, the J gene TRBJ2-5; 9 nucleotides match TRBD1. The J segment lost 1 base and the V segment lost 5 bases, leaving 5 bases of the junction unmatched. The CDR3 runs 15 residues. Germline lookup yields CDR1 SSHAT and CDR2 FNYEAQ (reference sequence). The CDR3 coding sequence is TGTGCCAGCAGCAAACAGGGGGCGTCCCAAGAGACCCAGTACTTC. It yields the protein CASSKQGASQETQYF.

The chain has TRBV2 and TRBJ2-2, with 10 bases that match TRBD1. CDR1 and CDR2 from the germline V gene are SNHLY and FYNNEI. Trimming took 10 bases from V and 0 from J; bases not matched to a gene: 8. The CDR3 totals 16 residues. For the CDR3, the DNA is TGTGCCACCGGGACAGGGGTCTCTTCGAACACCGGGGAGCTGTTTTTT. It is translated as CATGTGVSSNTGELFF.

This CDR3 reads CATQGNTEAFF. For the CDR3, the DNA is TGTGCCACCCAGGGGAACACTGAAGCTTTCTTT. The rearrangement uses TRBV6-6 and TRBJ1-1; D perhaps matches TRBD1 (5 bases). From germline, CDR1 is MNHNY and CDR2 SVGAGI (reference sequence). The CDR3 length is 11 residues. V was clipped by 10 bases and J by 1 base, with 7 bases between them.

The rearrangement links TRBV14 to TRBJ2-1; 8 bases match TRBD1. Germline V gene sequence: CDR1 SGHDN, CDR2 FVKESK. The CDR3 is 13 residues long. The junction had 10 bases not matched to a gene; V was cut back by 3 bases and J by 15 bases. CDR3: CASSHTGQGSLFF. DNA for the CDR3: TGTGCCAGCAGCCATACCGGACAGGGAAGTTTGTTCTTC. The whole variable domain, filled in from reference TRBV14 and TRBJ2-1, reads EAGVTQFPSHSVIEKGQTVTLRCDPISGHDNLYWYRRVMGKEIKFLLHFVKESKQDESGMPNNRFLAERTGGTYSTLKVQPAELEDSGVYFCASSHTGQGSLFFGPGTRLTVL.

CDR3 amino acids: CSAESVDEQFF. CDR3 DNA: TGCAGTGCTGAGAGCGTCGATGAGCAGTTCTTC. The chain recombines TRBV20-1 with TRBJ2-1; D is uncertain. This CDR3 region has 11 residues. Between the trimmed V and J ends, which lost 5 bases and 8 bases, there was a span of 10 bases. CDR1 DFQATT and CDR2 SNEGSKA come from the germline V gene (reference sequence).

The rearrangement uses TRBV30 and TRBJ2-7, with D possibly matching TRBD1 (6 bases). Germline values: CDR1 GTSNPN, CDR2 SVGIG (reference sequence). Trimming took off 1 base at V and 6 bases at J, with 10 bases between the two ends. This CDR3 has 12 amino acids. This CDR3 is CAWSATGVEQYF. CDR3 in DNA: TGTGCCTGGAGTGCGACAGGTGTCGAGCAGTACTTC.

V gene TRBV4-3 combines with J gene TRBJ2-7; D is perhaps TRBD1 (6 bases). The germline V gene encodes CDR1 LGHNA and CDR2 YSLEER. With 0 bases removed from V and 6 bases from J, the gap between germline ends came to 21 bases. The CDR3 covers 17 residues. Here the CDR3 DNA reads TGCGCCAGCAGCCAAGATTATCCAGCACAGGGAGACGGCGAGCAGTACTTC. It is translated as CASSQDYPAQGDGEQYF.

Written as DNA, the CDR3 is TGTGCCGGAAGGGACAGTTTCTACAATGAGCAGTTCTTC. This gives the protein CAGRDSFYNEQFF. The chain is built from TRBV6-1 and TRBJ2-1, with TRBD1 matching over 7 bases. CDR1 and CDR2 (germline): MNHNS, SASEGT. This CDR3 contains 13 residues. V trimming: 11 bases; J trimming: 3 bases; junction bases outside the gene matches: 7.